This passage covers 21 T cell receptor beta chains from one sample sequenced in a study of OX40 agonist ivuxolimab in advanced cancers. Library preparation employed the immunoSEQ multiplex PCR assay. Drawn from immuneACCESS, this table holds only the in-frame rearrangements with V and J called that TCRdb kept. Clones are partly lost; checked studies trace under half to an unresolved V gene and leave the rest unexplained. Here the sample has fewer than 35,000 clones; approximately 89% occur a single time. 36% of the sample goes to the ten largest clones. Sample: CD4+ or CD8+ T cells sorted from blood, taken in a trial of the OX40 agonist ivuxolimab. Receptors originate from an adult with an advanced solid tumor such as melanoma, head and neck, liver or kidney cancer.

The J gene is TRBJ1-1, the V gene TRBV7-9; 7 bases line up with TRBD1. Per the germline V gene, CDR1 is SEHNR and CDR2 is FQNEAQ (reference sequence). V was clipped by 5 bases and J by 7 bases; unmatched bases: 7. This CDR3 comprises 13 residues. The CDR3 region is CASSPGGIYEAFF. CDR3 DNA sequence: TGTGCCAGCAGCCCAGGGGGGATTTATGAAGCTTTCTTT.

The V and J genes are TRBV4-1 and TRBJ1-1; D is possibly TRBD1 (6 bases). The V gene's germline CDR1 is MGHRA and CDR2 YSYEKL. The CDR3 spans 15 residues. V dropped 2 bases and J dropped 2 bases, with 12 bases sitting between them. The CDR3, as DNA: TGCGCCAGCAGCCAACAGGACAGACAAAACACTGAAGCTTTCTTT. The encoded protein is CASSQQDRQNTEAFF.

This sequence joins TRBV15 and TRBJ2-1; 10 positions agree with TRBD1. Germline V gives CDR1 LNHNV, CDR2 YYDKDF (reference sequence). The CDR3 loop spans 15 amino acids. J was trimmed by 7 bases and V by 4 bases; bases with no gene match: 7. The CDR3 loop is CATSTGTGAANEQFF. CDR3 sequence (DNA): TGTGCCACCAGCACGGGGACAGGGGCAGCTAATGAGCAGTTCTTC.

The chain uses TRBV19 and TRBJ2-7, with D tentatively TRBD1 (5 bases). The CDR3 is made up of 15 amino acids. V was clipped by 2 bases and J by 2 bases, with 13 bases between them. Per the germline V gene, CDR1 is LNHDA and CDR2 is SQIVND (reference sequence). The CDR3 DNA follows: TGTGCCAGTAGTATACGGTCAGGGCCACCCTACGAGCAGTACTTC. Translated: CASSIRSGPPYEQYF.

The chain is built from TRBV19 and TRBJ2-1; TRBD2 aligns across 7 bases. The CDR3 consists of 15 residues. The germline V gene has CDR1 LNHDA and CDR2 SQIVND (reference sequence). With 5 bases clipped from V and 0 bases from J, the junction kept 4 bases outside the gene matches. CDR3 bases: TGTGCCAGTAGTTGGCGGGAGAGCTCCTACAATGAGCAGTTCTTC. Translated, it gives CASSWRESSYNEQFF.

The rearrangement uses TRBV5-8 and TRBJ2-7; possibly TRBD1 for D (6 bases). The V and J ends lost 1 base and 3 bases respectively, with 8 bases between them. CDR1 and CDR2 (germline): SGHTS, YDEGEE. This CDR3 has 13 residues. The CDR3 coding sequence is TGTGCCAGCAGCTTGTTACAGGGCTACGAGCAGTACTTC. Translation gives CASSLLQGYEQYF. The whole variable domain, remainder taken from reference TRBV5-8 and TRBJ2-7, is EAGVTQSPTHLIKTRGQQATLRCSPISGHTSVYWYQQALGLGLQFLLWYDEGEERNRGNFPPRFSGRQFPNYSSELNVNALELEDSALYLCASSLLQGYEQYFGPGTRLTVT.

V and J are TRBV28 and TRBJ1-1; D remains unclear. CDR1 is MDHEN, CDR2 SYDVKM, per germline. There are 16 residues in the CDR3. Trimming pared 7 bases from V and 6 bases from J, leaving 24 bases between. The CDR3 region has the DNA TGTGCCAGCACCTCCCGGGGTTCTGGGTATTACGCTGAAGCTTTCTTT. This sequence encodes CASTSRGSGYYAEAFF.

The rearrangement joins TRBV11-3 to TRBJ2-6; the D gene is possibly TRBD1 (6 bases). Trimming stripped 4 bases from V and 12 bases from J, with 10 bases between. This CDR3 spans 12 amino acids. The germline CDR1 and CDR2 sequences are SGHNT and YENEEA. The DNA for the CDR3 is TGTGCCAGCAGCTCACCCAGGGGCGTCCTGACTTTC. It is translated as CASSSPRGVLTF.

This chain's CDR3 is CSAELATTYNEQFF. The CDR3 nucleotides read TGCAGCGCGGAGCTAGCGACTACCTACAATGAGCAGTTCTTC. This chain uses TRBV29-1 with TRBJ2-1, with a tentative D call TRBD2 (6 bases). Germline CDR1 and CDR2: SQVTM and ANQGSEA. This CDR3 region has 14 residues. V lost 7 bases and J lost 2, with 15 bases in between.

The chain links TRBV5-6 to TRBJ1-5, with TRBD1 matching over 11 bases. Germline assignment: CDR1 SGHDT and CDR2 YYEEEE. The junction had 3 bases not matched to a gene; V was cut back by 3 bases and J by 4 bases. This CDR3 contains 15 residues. Here the CDR3 DNA reads TGTGCCAGCAGCTCCGGGACAGGGGGTAATCAGCCCCAGCATTTT. This encodes CASSSGTGGNQPQHF.

The V gene is TRBV6-5, the J gene TRBJ2-5; D is unresolved. With 8 bases removed from V and 7 bases from J, the gap between germline ends came to 11 bases. CDR3 size: 11 residues. Germline V CDR1 and CDR2: MNHEY, SVGAGI. In nucleotides, the CDR3 is TGTGCCAGCGGCCCCGGCGGGACCCAGTACTTC. Translation gives CASGPGGTQYF.

This clone was seen more than once but under ten times. This rearrangement joins TRBV7-9 to TRBJ2-7, with TRBD1 matching over 8 bases. This CDR3 has 13 amino acids. Germline trimming cut 6 bases from V and 3 bases from J; bases unmatched to any gene: 4. Germline values: CDR1 SEHNR, CDR2 FQNEAQ (reference sequence). CDR3 protein: CASSTGGFYEQYF. DNA of the CDR3: TGTGCCAGCAGTACAGGGGGTTTCTACGAGCAGTACTTC.

This chain joins TRBV19 and TRBJ1-3, with D perhaps TRBD1 (5 bases). Per the germline V gene, CDR1 is LNHDA and CDR2 is SQIVND (reference sequence). V lost 5 bases and J 0 bases, leaving 11 bases between the germline ends. This CDR3 has 15 residues. CDR3 loop: CASSPYDSSGNTIYF. DNA of the CDR3: TGTGCCAGTAGTCCCTATGACAGCTCTGGAAACACCATATATTTT.

A remark on this clone: An end of the junction does not agree with germline; a read error may underlie this. V and J are TRBV7-9 and TRBJ2-3; 7 bases fit TRBD1. The CDR3 length is 12 residues. The germline CDR1 and CDR2 sequences are SEHNR and FQNEAQ (reference sequence). The CDR3, as DNA: TGTGCTAGCAGCCCAGGGGGAGATACGCAGTATTTT. This codes for CASSPGGDTQYF.

This clone was counted a single time. The chain uses TRBV7-8 and TRBJ1-3; tentatively, D is TRBD1 (6 bases). V lost 4 bases, J lost 1 base, and 11 bases lay in between. The CDR3 contains 15 residues. The germline CDR1 and CDR2 sequences are SGHVS and FQNEAQ. CDR3 region: CASSSLRGSGNTIYF. The CDR3 region has the DNA TGTGCCAGCAGCTCCCTCAGGGGTTCTGGAAACACCATATATTTT.

CDR3 in amino acids: CASSQDWRGTTDTQYF. Written as DNA, the CDR3 is TGTGCCAGCAGCCAAGATTGGAGGGGGACCACAGATACGCAGTATTTT. V and J are TRBV4-2 and TRBJ2-3; D may be TRBD1 or TRBD2 (6 bases each). V was cut by 0 bases and J by 2 bases, with 12 bases left in between. Germline CDR1 LGHNA, CDR2 YNFKEQ. This CDR3 spans 16 amino acids.

The chain has TRBV27 and TRBJ1-5; weak D call: TRBD1 (5 bases). The germline V gene has CDR1 MNHEY and CDR2 SMNVEV (reference sequence). The V end lost 6 bases, the J end lost 1 base, and 13 bases lay between the germline ends. This CDR3 region has 15 residues. CDR3 sequence: CASSLAGMSNQPQHF. DNA of the CDR3: TGTGCCAGCAGCCTCGCAGGGATGAGCAATCAGCCCCAGCATTTT.

The rearrangement links TRBV5-6 to TRBJ1-5; no definite D call. The CDR3 has 12 amino acids. V lost 4 bases and J lost 7, with 9 bases in between. CDR1 is SGHDT, CDR2 YYEEEE, per germline. The CDR3 DNA reads TGTGCCAGCAGCACGACAAGGCAGCCCCAGCATTTT. It encodes CASSTTRQPQHF. Combining the CDR3 with reference TRBV5-6 and TRBJ1-5 gives the whole variable domain DAGVTQSPTHLIKTRGQQVTLRCSPKSGHDTVSWYQQALGQGPQFIFQYYEEEERQRGNFPDRFSGHQFPNYSSELNVNALLLGDSALYLCASSTTRQPQHFGDGTRLSIL.

CDR3 in DNA: TGTGCCACCGCGGGACTAGCGGGATCTGAGCAGTTCTTC. Its translation: CATAGLAGSEQFF. The chain combines TRBV6-5 with TRBJ2-1, with TRBD2 matching 13 bases. After removal of 10 bases from V and 9 bases from J, the junction contained 6 bases not matched to a gene. Germline CDR1 and CDR2: MNHEY and SVGAGI. This CDR3 has 13 amino acids.

This clone was seen only a few times. The chain has TRBV6-5 and TRBJ1-1; 8 bases agree with TRBD1. The CDR3 length is 15 residues. With 0 bases clipped from V and 2 bases from J, the junction kept 2 bases outside the gene matches. Looked up from germline, CDR1 is MNHEY and CDR2 is SVGAGI. The CDR3 sequence: CASSYSGTGNTEAFF. The CDR3 nucleotides read TGTGCCAGCAGTTACTCCGGGACAGGCAACACTGAAGCTTTCTTT.

The chain employs TRBV2 and TRBJ2-3, with D hard to call. In germline, CDR1 is SNHLY, CDR2 FYNNEI. The V end was cut by 6 bases, the J end by 1 base, with 14 bases between. CDR3 length: 15 amino acids. CDR3: CASRAADYGTDTQYF. CDR3 bases: TGTGCCAGCAGGGCTGCCGATTATGGCACAGATACGCAGTATTTT. The full variable domain, rest sourced from reference TRBV2 and TRBJ2-3, is EPEVTQTPSHQVTQMGQEVILRCVPISNHLYFYWYRQILGQKVEFLVSFYNNEISEKSEIFDDQFSVERPDGSNFTLKIRSTKLEDSAMYFCASRAADYGTDTQYFGPGTRLTVL.